This entry features one TCR beta chain sequence. The data were taken from a study of blood T cell repertoires in COVID-19. TCRdb's copy holds only in-frame clones and misses some; the assay was immunoSEQ multiplex PCR. The sample holds more than 85,000 clones; 70% to 85% are singletons and the top ten take approximately 9.6%. The V end lost 1 base, the J end lost 7 bases, and 8 bases lay between the germline ends. This CDR3 has 12 residues. Germline V lookup: CDR1 SGHRS, CDR2 YFSETQ. The sequence was collected from a man aged 55 to 70 with active or convalescent COVID-19. The chain combines TRBV5-1 with TRBJ1-1; D uncertain. Sequenced material: peripheral blood. The CDR3 is CASSLRGSEAFF. The CDR3 DNA sequence: TGCGCCAGCAGCTTGCGGGGTAGTGAAGCTTTCTTT.